This T cell receptor (beta chain) originates from a study of blood T cells in healthy people across ages. PCR was performed a second time for about 7 to 12 cycles using a sample-barcoded 5' primer and a J-beta primer mix. A single record per CDR3 protein comes from TCRdb applying MiXCR to the 5' RACE reads. The sample holds approximately 850,000 distinct CDR3 sequences, roughly 60% seen once. Looked up from germline, CDR1 is DFQATT and CDR2 is SNEGSKA (reference sequence). The CDR3 runs 13 residues. V was pared by 2 bases and J by 1 base, with 8 bases between. The chain joins TRBV20-1 to TRBJ2-5; D is uncertain. The sequencing sample was made of blood. The sequence was obtained from a man aged 30 to 39 in good health. The CDR3 nucleotides are TGCAGTGCTAGACGTGCTTTCCAAGAGACCCAGTACTTC. As protein: CSARRAFQETQYF.